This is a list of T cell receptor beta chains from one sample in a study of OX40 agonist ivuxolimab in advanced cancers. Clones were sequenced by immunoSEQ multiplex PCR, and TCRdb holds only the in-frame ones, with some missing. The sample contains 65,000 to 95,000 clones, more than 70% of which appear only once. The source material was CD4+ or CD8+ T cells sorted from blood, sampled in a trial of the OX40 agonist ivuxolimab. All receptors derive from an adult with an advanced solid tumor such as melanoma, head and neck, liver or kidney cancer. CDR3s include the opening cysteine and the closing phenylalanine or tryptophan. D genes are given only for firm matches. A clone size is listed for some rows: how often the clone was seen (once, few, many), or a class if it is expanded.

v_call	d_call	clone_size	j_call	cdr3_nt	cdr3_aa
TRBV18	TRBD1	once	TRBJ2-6	TGTGCCAGCTCACAACAAGCCCGGGACAGGCTTCTATCTGGGGCCAACGTCCTGACTTTC	CASSQQARDRLLSGANVLTF
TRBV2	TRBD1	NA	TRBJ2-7	TGTGCCAGCAGGCTACAGGGGACCTCCTACGAGCAGTACTTC	CASRLQGTSYEQYF
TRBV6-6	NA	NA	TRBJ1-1	TGTGCCAGCAGTTACCTGGACATGAACACTGAAGCTTTCTTT	CASSYLDMNTEAFF
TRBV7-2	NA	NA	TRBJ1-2	TGTGCCAGCAGCTTAGCCCAGGACTATGGCTACACCTTC	CASSLAQDYGYTF
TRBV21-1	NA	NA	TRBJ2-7	TGTGCCAGCGCCAGAGCAGGGGCTGGATCCTACGAGCAGTACTTC	CASARAGAGSYEQYF
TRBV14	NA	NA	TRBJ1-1	TGTGCCAGCAGCCCGGGTGGGGGCACTGAAGCTTTCTTT	CASSPGGGTEAFF
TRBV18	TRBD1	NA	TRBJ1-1	TGTGCCAGCTCACCCACAGGGGGCACTGAAGCTTTCTTT	CASSPTGGTEAFF
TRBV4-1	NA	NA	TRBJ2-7	TGCGCCAGCAGCCATCCCTTGGCCGACTACTACGAGCAGTACTTC	CASSHPLADYYEQYF
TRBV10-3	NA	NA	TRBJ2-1	TGTGCCATCAGTGAGTCAGGGGGGACTCGAAATGAGCAGTTCTTC	CAISESGGTRNEQFF
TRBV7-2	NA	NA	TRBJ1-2	TGTGCCAGCAGCACTAGCTTAGGGATAGACTATGGCTACACCTTC	CASSTSLGIDYGYTF
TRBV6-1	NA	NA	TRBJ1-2	TGTGCCAGCAGTGAAACTAACCTGCCTAACTATGGCTACACCTTC	CASSETNLPNYGYTF
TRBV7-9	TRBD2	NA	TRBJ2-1	TGTGCCAGCAGCTTAGGGGCCGGGGGGGCGCAATACAATGAGCAGTTCTTC	CASSLGAGGAQYNEQFF
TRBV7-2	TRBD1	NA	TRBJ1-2	TGTGCCAGCAGCTCCAACAGGGGTAGCTACACCTTC	CASSSNRGSYTF
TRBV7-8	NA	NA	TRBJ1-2	TGTGCCAGCAGCTTACTCTCCCGGGTTGAAGCTTCTGCCTATGGCTACACCTTC	CASSLLSRVEASAYGYTF
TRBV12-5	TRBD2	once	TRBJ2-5	TGTGCTAGTGGTCCCGGACTAGCGGGGGGCGTACAAGAGACCCAGTACTTC	CASGPGLAGGVQETQYF
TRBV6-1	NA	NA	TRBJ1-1	TGTGCCAGCAGCGTCCTCGGGCTGAACACTGAAGCTTTCTTT	CASSVLGLNTEAFF
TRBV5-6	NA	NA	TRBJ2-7	TGTGCCAGCAGCCGAATTGGTGATTATAAAAGGACCTACGAGCAGTACTTC	CASSRIGDYKRTYEQYF
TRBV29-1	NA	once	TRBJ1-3	TGCAGCGTCTACTCTGGAAACACCATATATTTT	CSVYSGNTIYF
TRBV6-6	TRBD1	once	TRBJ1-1	TGTGCCAGCAGTCCGGACAGGGGTCCCACTGAAGCTTTCTTT	CASSPDRGPTEAFF
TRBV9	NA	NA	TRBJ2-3	TGTGCCAGCAGCGCCGTGGGGCTGGCAGATACGCAGTATTTT	CASSAVGLADTQYF
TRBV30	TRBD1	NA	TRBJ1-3	TGTGCCTGGAATCACGACAGGGCTGGAAACACCATATATTTT	CAWNHDRAGNTIYF
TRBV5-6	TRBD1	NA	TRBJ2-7	TGTGCCAGCAGCTCTTACAGGGGAATACGACACGAGCAGTACTTC	CASSSYRGIRHEQYF
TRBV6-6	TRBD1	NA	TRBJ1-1	TGTGCCAGCAGTTTCCTGACAGGGGAGAATAATGAAGCTTTCTTT	CASSFLTGENNEAFF
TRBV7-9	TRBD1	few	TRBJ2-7	TGTGCCAGCAGCTCAGGGACAGCGAGCTCCTACGAGCAGTACTTC	CASSSGTASSYEQYF
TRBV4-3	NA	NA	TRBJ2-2	TGCGCCAGCAGCCATAAAACAGGGCCCACCGGGGAGCTGTTTTTT	CASSHKTGPTGELFF
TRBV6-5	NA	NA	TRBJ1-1	TGTGCCAGCAGTTTCGGGACACCCGGGAACACTGAAGCTTTCTTT	CASSFGTPGNTEAFF
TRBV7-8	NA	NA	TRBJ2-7	TGTGCCAGCAGCTCTCTCGAGTGGGACCTCTCCTACGAGCAGTACTTC	CASSSLEWDLSYEQYF
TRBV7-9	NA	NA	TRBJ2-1	TGTGCCTGGGAGGGGGGGCTTGATGAGCAGTTCTTC	CAWEGGLDEQFF
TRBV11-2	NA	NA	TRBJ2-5	TGTGCCAGCAGCTTACAGGGGACTACTAGGGGAGAGACCCAGTACTTC	CASSLQGTTRGETQYF
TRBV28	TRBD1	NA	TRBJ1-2	TGTGCCAGCAGTCCACCAATAACAGGGGTGAATGGCTACACCTTC	CASSPPITGVNGYTF
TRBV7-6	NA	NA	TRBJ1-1	TGTGCCAGCAGCCCCGGGACAACCATGAACACTGAAGCTTTCTTT	CASSPGTTMNTEAFF